The 27 T cell receptor beta chains given below trace back to one sample, sequenced in a study of post-analysis software for immune sequencing data. Carried by the TCR beta cDNA libraries were unique molecular identifiers. TCRdb analysed the PCR reads with MiXCR anew, one entry per CDR3 protein. The table records more than 450,000 distinct CDR3 sequences, roughly 45% of them present only once. Their specific antigens are unknown. Study conclusions and caveats: In patients, five TRBV segments were more frequent than in controls, with TRBV5-6, TRBV5-1 and TRBV20-1 among them.

The sequenced sample was blood. These receptors were taken from a girl aged 10-17 years with multiple sclerosis.

The genes are TRBV7-3 and TRBJ1-6; the D gene is possibly TRBD1 (5 bases). CDR3 length equals 14 residues. Germline assignment: CDR1 SGHTA and CDR2 FQGTGA. Trimming shortened V by 2 bases and J by 10 bases, and 12 bases separated the two germline ends. The chain's CDR3 is CASSLGGPWSPLHF. The CDR3 DNA reads as TGTGCCAGCAGCTTAGGGGGACCTTGGTCACCCCTCCACTTT.

This clonotype came up a few times. The chain recombines TRBV3-1 with TRBJ2-5; no reliable D call. The CDR3 contains 13 residues. In germline, CDR1 is LGHDT, CDR2 YNNKEL (reference sequence). With 3 bases removed from V and 4 bases from J, the gap between germline ends came to 9 bases. CDR3 amino acids: CASSHNFGETQYF. CDR3 in DNA: TGTGCCAGCAGCCATAATTTTGGAGAGACCCAGTACTTC.

This clonotype was observed once. This chain connects TRBV6-5 to TRBJ1-1; tentative D call: TRBD1 (5 bases). CDR3 length equals 13 residues. V was trimmed by 2 bases and J by 6 bases, leaving 10 bases between them. The germline V gene encodes CDR1 MNHEY and CDR2 SVGAGI. The DNA for the CDR3 is TGTGCCAGCAGTTACCGTAGGGGTCCTGAAGCTTTCTTT. Translation gives CASSYRRGPEAFF.

This clonotype has more than one count but fewer than ten. This chain links TRBV6-6 with TRBJ2-7; possible D gene TRBD1, 5 bases. V shed 2 bases and J shed 3 bases, with 8 bases lying between them. This CDR3 spans 13 amino acids. Germline V gives CDR1 MNHNY, CDR2 SVGAGI (reference sequence). The CDR3 DNA reads TGTGCCAGCAGTTACCAGGACAACTACGAGCAGTACTTC. Protein: CASSYQDNYEQYF.

CDR3 DNA: TGTGCCAGCATCTTAAGGGGGATGTGGACTGAAGCTTTCTTT. It codes for CASILRGMWTEAFF. The chain employs TRBV12-3 or TRBV12-4 and TRBJ1-1; a weak D match, TRBD1 (6 bases). This CDR3 is built from 14 residues. V lost 7 bases to trimming and J lost 5 bases, with 17 bases between them.

The table lists this clonotype with a few counts. The chain has TRBV5-1 and TRBJ1-5, with 7 bases identical to TRBD1. J lost 3 bases, V lost 4 bases, and 7 bases had no gene match. Germline-derived CDR1 and CDR2 are SGHRS and YFSETQ. There are 15 residues in the CDR3. CDR3 residues: CASSVTTGSNQPQHF. The CDR3, as DNA: TGCGCCAGCAGCGTTACGACAGGGTCCAATCAGCCCCAGCATTTT.

The chain recombines TRBV20-1 with TRBJ2-7, with TRBD2 as a possible D gene (5 bases). CDR1 DFQATT and CDR2 SNEGSKA come from the germline V gene (reference sequence). CDR3 size: 13 residues. Trimming removed 3 bases at V and 2 bases at J, with 11 bases between. The CDR3 region has the DNA TGCAGTGCTAGTCGTCTAGCTGCCTACGAGCAGTACTTC. The encoded protein is CSASRLAAYEQYF.

The chain couples TRBV7-3 to TRBJ1-1; 8 nucleotides match TRBD1. CDR1 is SGHTA and CDR2 is FQGTGA in the germline V gene. J was trimmed by 4 bases and V by 6 bases; bases with no gene match: 4. The CDR3 runs 13 residues. In DNA form, the CDR3 reads TGTGCCAGCAGTCACGACAGGGGCACTGAAGCTTTCTTT. Its translation: CASSHDRGTEAFF.

This sequence joins TRBV4-1 and TRBJ2-6; 9 bases map to TRBD1. V lost 0 bases to trimming and J lost 1 base; unmatched junction nucleotides: 4. The CDR3 is 18 amino acids. The germline V gene has CDR1 MGHRA and CDR2 YSYEKL. For the CDR3, the DNA is TGCGCCAGCAGCCAAGAAAACAGGGGGCCGTCTGGGGCCAACGTCCTGACTTTC. Protein product: CASSQENRGPSGANVLTF.

The V and J genes are TRBV10-3 and TRBJ2-3; D unclear. Trimming shortened V by 5 bases and J by 9 bases, and 9 bases separated the two germline ends. This CDR3 has 11 amino acids. Germline loops: CDR1 ENHRY, CDR2 SYGVKD. The DNA of the CDR3 is TGTGCCATCAGTCTAGAAAGCACGCAGTATTTT. Amino acid sequence: CAISLESTQYF.

This clonotype showed up many times. The V and J genes are TRBV12-3 or TRBV12-4 and TRBJ2-1, with TRBD1 identical over 12 bases. The CDR3 has 15 residues. J gave up 8 bases and V 6 bases, and 8 bases lay outside the gene matches. For the CDR3, the DNA is TGTGCCAGCAGCTCCCAACGGGACAGGGGGCATGAGCAGTTCTTC. This gives the protein CASSSQRDRGHEQFF.

V is TRBV18 and J is TRBJ2-7; the match to TRBD1 covers 9 bases. The germline V gene encodes CDR1 KGHSH and CDR2 LQKENI. CDR3 length equals 15 residues. V lost 3 bases, J lost 5 bases, and 8 bases stayed unmatched. The CDR3 loop reads CASSPILGQGDEQYF. In nucleotides, the CDR3 is TGTGCCAGCTCACCCATACTGGGACAGGGCGACGAGCAGTACTTC.

This clonotype appeared a few times. As DNA, the CDR3 is TGTGCCAGCAGAGAGCTCTGGGGACAGGACTACGAGCAGTACTTC. Amino acids: CASRELWGQDYEQYF. The chain carries TRBV6-5 and TRBJ2-7; 8 positions agree with TRBD1. Germline CDR1 MNHEY, CDR2 SVGAGI. V shed 6 bases and J 3 bases; nucleotides not matched to a gene: 10. The CDR3 has 15 residues.

The chain carries TRBV13 and TRBJ2-5, with TRBD2 as a possible D gene (5 bases). The CDR3 length is 13 residues. Germline V gives CDR1 PRHDT, CDR2 FYEKMQ (reference sequence). Deletions cut 4 bases from V and 3 bases from J, with 9 bases between. Written as DNA, the CDR3 is TGTGCCAGCAGCTCTGACTATAAAGAGACCCAGTACTTC. Translation gives CASSSDYKETQYF.

This clonotype was observed a few times. The chain carries TRBV3-1 and TRBJ2-1; 8 nucleotides agree with TRBD1. The ends lost 3 bases at V and 2 bases at J; junction bases unmatched: 3. CDR3 length equals 15 residues. Germline V gives CDR1 LGHDT, CDR2 YNNKEL (reference sequence). CDR3: CASSQGRGPYNEQFF. For the CDR3, the DNA is TGTGCCAGCAGCCAGGGCAGGGGGCCCTACAATGAGCAGTTCTTC.

V gene TRBV7-9 combines with J gene TRBJ2-1; 9 bases agree with TRBD2. Trimming at V came to 1 base and at J to 8 bases, leaving 9 bases not matched to a gene. The CDR3 is made up of 16 amino acids. Looked up from germline, CDR1 is SEHNR and CDR2 is FQNEAQ (reference sequence). The CDR3 DNA reads TGTGCCAGCAGCTTAGTGGGGAGCGGGAGGATCGATGAGCAGTTCTTC. Encoded protein: CASSLVGSGRIDEQFF. Together with reference TRBV7-9 and TRBJ2-1, the CDR3 gives the full variable domain: DTGVSQNPRHKITKRGQNVTFRCDPISEHNRLYWYRQTLGQGPEFLTYFQNEAQLEKSRLLSDRFSAERPKGSFSTLEIQRTEQGDSAMYLCASSLVGSGRIDEQFFGPGTRLTVL.

This chain uses TRBV12-3 or TRBV12-4 with TRBJ2-2; TRBD1 agrees at 9 bases. There are 13 residues in the CDR3. Unmatched junction bases numbered 2, after V lost 6 bases and J lost 6 bases. The DNA for the CDR3 is TGTGCCAGCAGCACAGGGGGCGCCGGGGAGCTGTTTTTT. Protein product: CASSTGGAGELFF.

The genes are TRBV20-1 and TRBJ2-5, with a weak D call TRBD1 (5 bases). This CDR3 has 11 amino acids. Germline V lookup: CDR1 DFQATT, CDR2 SNEGSKA (reference sequence). V lost 5 bases, J lost 5 bases, and 9 bases lay in between. The CDR3 DNA follows: TGCAGTGCTCCAGACAGCGAGACCCAGTACTTC. It specifies CSAPDSETQYF.

This clonotype was observed a handful of times. The V call is TRBV11-1, the J call TRBJ2-6; D call uncertain. The germline V and J ends were trimmed by 5 bases and 0 bases, with 14 bases remaining between them. The CDR3 sequence is 17 residues long. Per the germline V gene, CDR1 is SGHAT and CDR2 is FQDESV (reference sequence). The CDR3 spells CASSLTHDYSGANVLTF. The CDR3, as DNA: TGTGCCAGCAGCCTAACCCATGATTACTCTGGGGCCAACGTCCTGACTTTC.

The J gene is TRBJ2-7, the V gene TRBV4-1, with 9 positions matching TRBD1. Trimming cost V 6 bases and J 1 base; bases outside gene matches: 7. The germline V gene has CDR1 MGHRA and CDR2 YSYEKL. The CDR3 totals 15 residues. The CDR3 spells CASRHIGTGSYEQYF. CDR3 nucleotide sequence: TGCGCCAGCAGGCATATCGGGACAGGGTCCTACGAGCAGTACTTC.

For this clonotype: Sequence at one end of the junction differs from germline and may be a read error. The V gene is TRBV4-1, the J gene TRBJ1-5; 10 bases line up with TRBD1. The CDR3 sequence is 15 residues long. Germline values: CDR1 MGHRA, CDR2 YSYEKL. The CDR3 nucleotides are TGCACCAGTCATAGGACGGGACAGGGGAATCAGCCCCAGCATTTT. Encoded protein: CTSHRTGQGNQPQHF.

V and J are TRBV20-1 and TRBJ2-4, with 11 bases aligning to TRBD2. CDR1 DFQATT and CDR2 SNEGSKA come from the germline V gene (reference sequence). Germline trimming cut 0 bases from V and 14 bases from J; bases unmatched to any gene: 3. The CDR3 loop spans 12 amino acids. DNA of the CDR3: TGCAGTGCTAGAGACGTACTAGCGGGGGAGTACTTC. It specifies CSARDVLAGEYF.

This clonotype was seen a few times. J is TRBJ2-7 and V is TRBV25-1, with D perhaps TRBD2 (5 bases). In germline, CDR1 is MGHDK, CDR2 SYGVNS. The CDR3 covers 14 residues. V was trimmed by 3 bases and J by 1 base, leaving 10 bases between them. The CDR3 coding sequence is TGTGCCAGCAGTGACTTCGGCGGGTCCTACGAGCAGTACTTC. Protein product: CASSDFGGSYEQYF.

This chain links TRBV6-1 with TRBJ2-7, with D possibly being TRBD1 (6 bases). The CDR3 length is 14 residues. V was clipped by 6 bases and J by 2 bases, with 14 bases between them. Germline CDR1 reads MNHNS; CDR2 reads SASEGT. CDR3 residues: CASSPDRRPYEQYF. The CDR3 nucleotides read TGTGCCAGCAGCCCTGACAGGAGGCCCTACGAGCAGTACTTC.

The V call is TRBV12-3 or TRBV12-4, the J call TRBJ2-5; 14 bases match TRBD2. This CDR3 has 17 amino acids. V was pared by 3 bases and J by 4 bases, with 7 bases of the junction left unmatched. This chain's CDR3 is CASSFTGLAGGRETQYF. CDR3 sequence (DNA): TGTGCCAGCAGTTTCACCGGACTAGCGGGGGGCCGAGAGACCCAGTACTTC.

This clonotype was detected only a few times. The V gene is TRBV29-1, the J gene TRBJ1-4; a weak D match, TRBD1 (5 bases). V was shortened by 1 base and J by 4 bases, with 10 bases between the two germline ends. The germline V gene has CDR1 SQVTM and CDR2 ANQGSEA. CDR3 length: 14 amino acids. CDR3 nucleotides: TGCAGCGTTGAAGGGAAAGGGGTTAATGAAAAACTGTTTTTT. Amino acids: CSVEGKGVNEKLFF.

This clonotype was seen just once. The rearrangement joins TRBV30 to TRBJ2-7, with TRBD2 matching over 9 bases. J was trimmed by 4 bases and V by 8 bases; bases with no gene match: 18. The CDR3 loop spans 16 amino acids. CDR1 is GTSNPN, CDR2 SVGIG, per germline (reference sequence). CDR3 in amino acids: CARSGYLLAGRYEQYF. For the CDR3, the DNA is TGTGCCCGGTCGGGGTATCTTCTAGCGGGAAGGTACGAGCAGTACTTC.